These 6 T cell receptor beta chains share one sample of origin, sequenced in a study of blood T cell repertoires in COVID-19. Profiled with immunoSEQ multiplex PCR; TCRdb holds only in-frame clones, not every one. The top ten clones hold 5.2% of a sample with about 48,000 clones, over 70% of them seen once. Sequencing used peripheral blood. Receptors originate from a human donor in a cohort sampled during active COVID-19.

The CDR3 sequence is CASSPGLAVYEQYF. In DNA, the CDR3 is TGTGCCAGCAGCCCAGGACTAGCCGTCTACGAGCAGTACTTC. V and J are TRBV5-4 and TRBJ2-7; 8 bases align to TRBD2. The CDR3 runs 14 residues. The V gene's germline CDR1 is SGHNT and CDR2 YYREEE (reference sequence). J was trimmed by 3 bases and V by 4 bases; bases with no gene match: 6. The whole variable domain, filled in from reference TRBV5-4 and TRBJ2-7, reads ETGVTQSPTHLIKTRGQQVTLRCSSQSGHNTVSWYQQALGQGPQFIFQYYREEENGRGNFPPRFSGLQFPNYSSELNVNALELDDSALYLCASSPGLAVYEQYFGPGTRLTVT.

The gene calls are TRBV27 and TRBJ1-1, with D maybe TRBD1 (5 bases). With 3 bases removed from V and 5 bases from J, the gap between germline ends came to 16 bases. The germline gives CDR1 MNHEY, CDR2 SMNVEV (reference sequence). This CDR3 is built from 15 residues. The CDR3 DNA is TGTGCCAGCAGTTTGGGGCAGGTGGTGGGGACTGAAGCTTTCTTT. It translates to CASSLGQVVGTEAFF.

The rearrangement links TRBV14 to TRBJ2-3, with 8 bases fitting TRBD1. The V gene end was trimmed by 1 base and the J gene end by 3 bases; junction bases not matched to a gene: 0. This CDR3 region has 14 residues. The germline V gene has CDR1 SGHDN and CDR2 FVKESK. The CDR3 nucleotides read TGTGCCAGCAGCCAAGGACAGGGGACAGATACGCAGTATTTT. It is translated as CASSQGQGTDTQYF.

The chain recombines TRBV5-4 with TRBJ2-5; D uncertain. The germline V and J ends were trimmed by 2 bases and 4 bases, with 15 bases remaining between them. CDR3 length: 15 residues. CDR1 is SGHNT and CDR2 is YYREEE in the germline V gene (reference sequence). CDR3 residues: CASSLSQGRGETQYF. The CDR3 DNA reads as TGTGCCAGCAGCTTAAGTCAAGGAAGAGGAGAGACCCAGTACTTC.

The chain combines TRBV3-1 (or the pseudogene TRBV3-2) with TRBJ2-1; 9 nucleotides agree with TRBD2. Germline assignment: CDR1 LGHDT and CDR2 YNNKEL (reference sequence). The V and J ends lost 4 bases and 9 bases, in that order; junction bases with no gene match: 7. This CDR3 has 14 amino acids. As DNA, the CDR3 is TGTGCCAGCAGCCTCGGGACTAGCTTTGTTGAGCAGTTCTTC. It is translated as CASSLGTSFVEQFF.

The chain joins TRBV5-4 to TRBJ2-7, with D unresolved. Trimming shortened V by 4 bases and J by 0 bases, and 8 bases separated the two germline ends. The CDR3 runs to 13 residues. Germline V gene sequence: CDR1 SGHNT, CDR2 YYREEE (reference sequence). The CDR3 DNA is TGTGCCAGCAGCCCGAGGAGCTCCTACGAGCAGTACTTC. It specifies CASSPRSSYEQYF.